The rows below give T cell receptor beta chains drawn from one sample of a study of early T cells in non-severe SARS-CoV-2 infection. TCRdb itself ran the 5' RACE reads through MiXCR, one entry per CDR3 protein. Of roughly 70,000 distinct CDR3 sequences in the sample, roughly an eighth were seen once. Sequenced input: whole blood. All receptors come from an adult who was a healthcare worker with PCR-confirmed SARS-CoV-2 infection or an uninfected control (not recorded which). Both conserved end residues are part of each CDR3. Fields, in order: V gene, CDR3 length, D gene, J gene, clone size, CDR3 DNA, CDR3 protein. The D gene is left open where the match is weak. For some rows the clone size is stated as once, few or many, or as a class when expanded; others skip it.

TRBV20-1,14,NA,TRBJ2-7,many,TGCAGTGCTAGAAAAGGACAGTCAGGCTACGAGCAGTACTTC,CSARKGQSGYEQYF
TRBV27,16,TRBD1,TRBJ2-7,many,TGTGCCAGCAGTTTAATCCCGACAGGGAGCGCCTACGAGCAGTACTTC,CASSLIPTGSAYEQYF
TRBV20-1,12,NA,TRBJ1-2,many,TGCAGTGCTGTCAGGAGAGATTCTGGCTACACCTTC,CSAVRRDSGYTF
TRBV7-9,15,NA,TRBJ1-6,NA,TGTGCCAGCAGCCCGGGTCCGGCGGAGAATTCACCCCTCCACTTT,CASSPGPAENSPLHF
TRBV28,17,NA,TRBJ2-1,few,TGTGCCAGCAGTTTACCCTGGGGACATCAAAACTACAATGAGCAGTTCTTC,CASSLPWGHQNYNEQFF
TRBV19,12,NA,TRBJ2-7,many,TGTGCCGCCGGGGACGGACACTACGAGCAGTACTTC,CAAGDGHYEQYF
TRBV20-1,16,NA,TRBJ2-1,many,TGCAGTGCTAGAGTGACGGGAGCAGGCTCCTACAATGAGCAGTTCTTC,CSARVTGAGSYNEQFF
TRBV12-2,14,NA,TRBJ2-3,many,TGTGCAAGTCGCTTATTCGTGGGGACAGATACGCAGTATTTT,CASRLFVGTDTQYF
TRBV20-1,13,NA,TRBJ1-4,many,TGCAGTGCTAGTACTACAACTAATGAAAAACTGTTTTTT,CSASTTTNEKLFF
TRBV13,14,TRBD1,TRBJ1-1,many,TGTGCCAGCAGCCGATTAACAGGGGACCCTGAAGCTTTCTTT,CASSRLTGDPEAFF
TRBV11-2,17,NA,TRBJ2-1,many,TGTGCCAGCAGCTTAGGTGACTTCGGCAGTCCCTACAATGAGCAGTTCTTC,CASSLGDFGSPYNEQFF
TRBV7-2,14,NA,TRBJ2-7,few,TGTGCCAGCAGCTTACGAGGGCCGGGGAACGAGCAGTACTTC,CASSLRGPGNEQYF
TRBV5-4,14,NA,TRBJ2-7,NA,TGTGCCAGCAGCAGTACAGGGTCGGGATACGAGCAGTACTTC,CASSSTGSGYEQYF
TRBV5-4,13,NA,TRBJ2-1,many,TGTGCCAGCAGCTCGGGGGCTGAGGGGGCCTCGTTCTTC,CASSSGAEGASFF
TRBV28,15,TRBD1,TRBJ2-7,few,TGTGCCAGCAGTCCACAGGGGGACCGCTCCTACGAGCAGTACTTC,CASSPQGDRSYEQYF
TRBV30,17,TRBD2,TRBJ2-7,many,TGTGCCTGGAGTGTCCCCCCTCGACTAGCGCTTATCTACGAGCAGTACTTC,CAWSVPPRLALIYEQYF
TRBV29-1,13,NA,TRBJ1-1,NA,TGCAGCGTTGATGCAGGTTGGGCCACTGAAGCTTTCTTT,CSVDAGWATEAFF
TRBV20-1,18,TRBD2,TRBJ2-7,many,TGCAGTGCTAGAGATAGGGGACTAGCGGGAGGGACCGCCTACGAGCAGTACTTC,CSARDRGLAGGTAYEQYF
TRBV7-2,14,NA,TRBJ2-3,many,TGTGCCAGCAGCACGTCAGGGGGGAAGGATACGCAGTATTTT,CASSTSGGKDTQYF
TRBV25-1,14,NA,TRBJ2-4,many,TGTGCCAGCAGTGAATCAGGGGACAAAAACATTCAGTACTTC,CASSESGDKNIQYF
TRBV7-2,15,NA,TRBJ1-2,many,TGTGCCAGCAGCTTAGATCCCAGCCCAACCAATGGCTACACCTTC,CASSLDPSPTNGYTF
TRBV10-3,10,NA,TRBJ2-1,few,TGTGCCACAGGGGGAGGGGAGCAGTTCTTC,CATGGGEQFF
TRBV28,14,NA,TRBJ2-5,many,TGTGCCAGCAGTCCCATGGGGGGCGGGGAGACCCAGTACTTC,CASSPMGGGETQYF
TRBV7-9,16,NA,TRBJ2-4,many,TGTGCCAGCAGCTTAGCTGGAGGGCTAGCCAAAAACATTCAGTACTTC,CASSLAGGLAKNIQYF
TRBV11-2,14,NA,TRBJ2-7,many,TGTGCCAGCAGCTCCCTTGGGGGATCCTACGAGCAGTACTTC,CASSSLGGSYEQYF
TRBV20-1,16,TRBD2,TRBJ2-2,many,TGCAGTGCTCTTACCCCGGGACTAGCGACCACCGGGGAGCTGTTTTTT,CSALTPGLATTGELFF
TRBV2,14,NA,TRBJ2-2,many,TGTGCCAGCAGTAGAACAACAAACACCGGGGAGCTGTTTTTT,CASSRTTNTGELFF
TRBV28,15,TRBD1,TRBJ1-6,NA,TGTGCCAGCAGCACCGACAGGGGCGTCAATTCACCCCTCCACTTT,CASSTDRGVNSPLHF
TRBV20-1,17,NA,TRBJ1-6,many,TGCAGTGCCCTTCCTTCGGGATCCAACTCCTATAATTCACCCCTCCACTTT,CSALPSGSNSYNSPLHF
TRBV11-2,18,NA,TRBJ2-1,NA,TGTGCCAGCAGCTTAGATTCGGGGGCTAGCCGGTCCTACAATGAGCAGTTCTTC,CASSLDSGASRSYNEQFF
TRBV5-5,14,NA,TRBJ2-2,NA,TGTGCCAGCAGCCGCCTATCGGGCACCGGGGAGCTGTTTTTT,CASSRLSGTGELFF
TRBV6-2/TRBV6-3,15,TRBD1,TRBJ1-2,many,TGTGCCAGCAGTTCCCACAGGGGTTCGAACTATGGCTACACCTTC,CASSSHRGSNYGYTF
TRBV12-3/TRBV12-4,12,NA,TRBJ1-5,many,TGTGCCAGCAGTTACACCCCCCGCTTTCAGCATTTT,CASSYTPRFQHF
TRBV5-4,16,NA,TRBJ2-1,many,TGTGCCAGCAGCTTGGATCCAGGGGCCAACTACAATGAGCAGTTCTTC,CASSLDPGANYNEQFF
TRBV10-3,14,TRBD2,TRBJ2-5,many,TGTGCCACCGCTAGCGGAAGGGCCGCAGAGACCCAGTACTTC,CATASGRAAETQYF
TRBV5-1,14,TRBD1,TRBJ2-3,few,TGCGCCAGCAGGACGGGACAGGGGGCAGATACGCAGTATTTT,CASRTGQGADTQYF
TRBV12-5,16,NA,TRBJ2-3,few,TGTGCTAGTGGTTTGGGATTAGCGGCTAGCACAGATACGCAGTATTTT,CASGLGLAASTDTQYF
TRBV2,15,NA,TRBJ2-7,NA,TGTGCCAGCAGTGAAGAGGCGAACCTGCACGACGAGCAGTACTTC,CASSEEANLHDEQYF
TRBV21-1,14,NA,TRBJ1-4,many,TGTGCCAGCAGCAAAGGGGAAACTAATGAAAAACTGTTTTTT,CASSKGETNEKLFF
TRBV7-8,15,NA,TRBJ1-1,many,TGTGCCAGCAGCTTAGAGGCAGGTGTGTACACTGAAGCTTTCTTT,CASSLEAGVYTEAFF
TRBV4-1,16,TRBD1,TRBJ2-7,many,TGCGCCAGCAGCCAACCGACCAGGGGGCGATCCTACGAGCAGTACTTC,CASSQPTRGRSYEQYF
TRBV6-5,14,NA,TRBJ2-7,many,TGTGCCAGCAGAACTGGGGGAGGACGGAGCGAGCAGTACTTC,CASRTGGGRSEQYF
TRBV24-1,13,NA,TRBJ2-5,many,TGTGCCACCAGTCATCCTAGTAAAGAGACCCAGTACTTC,CATSHPSKETQYF
TRBV12-3/TRBV12-4,14,NA,TRBJ2-7,many,TGTGCCAGCAGCCGGGCCGGTGGTACCTACGAGCAGTACTTC,CASSRAGGTYEQYF
TRBV20-1,17,NA,TRBJ1-2,many,TGCAGTGCTAGACCGATCGAAAGGAGGGACTCTAACTATGGCTACACCTTC,CSARPIERRDSNYGYTF
TRBV20-1,13,NA,TRBJ2-5,many,TGCAGTGCTGGACCCGGGACCCAGGAGACCCAGTACTTC,CSAGPGTQETQYF
TRBV2,13,NA,TRBJ2-7,many,TGTGCCAGCAGTGTTAACAGGCTAGGAGAGCAGTACTTC,CASSVNRLGEQYF
TRBV11-3,21,TRBD2,TRBJ2-2,few,TGTGCCAGCAGCGGGGGCGTGGGCCAGGGATGGAGCGGGAGCGGTGGAGGGGAGCTGTTTTTT,CASSGGVGQGWSGSGGGELFF
TRBV7-9,15,TRBD1,TRBJ2-1,many,TGTGCCAGCACCGAAGGCTCTGGACAGGGATACCCTTCATTCTTC,CASTEGSGQGYPSFF
TRBV5-1,14,TRBD1,TRBJ2-7,many,TGCGCCAGCAGCGACAGTCCGGGACAGATCGAGCAGTACTTC,CASSDSPGQIEQYF
TRBV10-2,11,TRBD1,TRBJ2-7,NA,TGCGCCATCGGGACAGGGGACGAGCAGTACTTC,CAIGTGDEQYF
TRBV28,11,NA,TRBJ2-7,NA,TGTGCCAGCGCCGTCCGTTACGAGCAGTACTTC,CASAVRYEQYF
TRBV28,11,NA,TRBJ2-7,few,TGTGCCAGCAGCCAAAGGTTCGAGCAGTACTTC,CASSQRFEQYF
TRBV28,12,NA,TRBJ1-2,NA,TGTGCCAGCACCGGGCCGGACTATGGCTACACCTTC,CASTGPDYGYTF
TRBV28,14,NA,TRBJ1-5,few,TGTGCCAGCAGCCAAACAGCGGGCAATCAGCCCCAGCATTTT,CASSQTAGNQPQHF